This note documents a single T cell receptor beta chain sequence. Its antigen is still unknown. These data come from a study of T-cell reconstitution after alpha-beta-depleted transplantation in children. Overall study findings and caveats: T-cell numbers and diversity one year post-transplant derived largely from freshly generated T cells.

Trimming took off 3 bases at V and 6 bases at J, with 9 bases between the two ends. Germline loops: CDR1 LNHNV, CDR2 YYDKDF (reference sequence). This CDR3 contains 13 residues. The TCRbeta library was prepared with unique molecular identifiers. Each CDR3 protein is one row after TCRdb ran MiXCR on the PCR reads. Of about 980,000 distinct CDR3 sequences listed, around 30% were seen once; the top ten hold around 30%. This sample comprised PBMCs, mostly from graft donor cells, obtained 360 days after TCRalphabeta/CD19-depleted stem cell transplant. The receptor comes from a boy in the first two years of life who had a stem cell transplant for SCID, so the T cells may come from the graft donor. The rearrangement links TRBV15 to TRBJ2-4; tentative D call: TRBD1 (5 bases). The CDR3 is CATSSDRGNIQYF. DNA for the CDR3: TGTGCCACCAGCAGCGACAGAGGAAACATTCAGTACTTC.